This is a list of T cell receptor beta chains from one sample in a study of human CD8 memory T cell subsets. No DNA is given; TCRdb re-called the 5' RACE reads and lists each CDR3 protein once. This table holds 10,000 to 12,000 distinct CDR3 sequences. Input material: CD8+ T cells from PBMCs. The receptors here all came from a human donor in good health. Both conserved end residues are part of each CDR3. Expanded clones get a size class; other rows say once, few or many, or leave the size out.

TRBV6-1	.	TRBJ2-3	CASCGRGSTDTQYF
TRBV19	.	TRBJ2-2	CASSIGRGRTGELFF
TRBV7-7	.	TRBJ2-2	CASSLVEGQGLNDGELFF
TRBV30	.	TRBJ1-3	CAWSRGTGGIGNTIYF
TRBV5-4	.	TRBJ2-7	CASSLGGYEQYF
TRBV5-1	.	TRBJ2-7	CASSLEGREQYF
TRBV27	.	TRBJ2-1	CASSLSSGGFNEQFF
TRBV6-2/TRBV6-3	.	TRBJ1-1	CASSHTGDRGYTEAFF
TRBV6-5	medium-sized	TRBJ1-1	CASSYKVKGTNTEAFF
TRBV20-1	.	TRBJ1-5	CSATPSGTGGYSNQPQHF